A single T cell receptor beta chain is shown here with its context. Libraries were prepared by immunoSEQ multiplex PCR; TCRdb keeps only in-frame clonotypes and omits some of them. The sample contains roughly 1 million clones, 70% to 80% of which appear only once. V lost 6 bases to trimming and J lost 4 bases, with 3 bases between them. The germline V gene has CDR1 MNHNS and CDR2 SASEGT. The CDR3 is made up of 10 amino acids. The sample belongs to a study of shared clonotypes between healthy human individuals. This receptor was identified in a man younger than 30 in good health. The sample comprised memory CD4+ T cells sorted from blood. This sample's subset: CD45RA-negative fraction. The chain combines TRBV6-1 with TRBJ1-2; D unclear. CDR3 protein: CASRSYGYTF. CDR3 DNA sequence: TGTGCCAGCAGGAGCTATGGCTACACCTTC.